A selection of T cell receptor beta chains follows, all from one sample in a study of T cell responses to AZD1222 COVID-19 vaccine. TCRdb's copy holds only in-frame clones and misses some; the assay was immunoSEQ multiplex PCR. The sample holds roughly 120,000 clones; roughly 89% are singletons and the top ten take approximately 4.8%. The specimen was peripheral blood, collected on day 0 of AZD1222 vaccination. Receptors originate from an adult in good health. CDR3s include the opening cysteine and the closing phenylalanine or tryptophan. Fields, in order: V gene, J gene, clone size, D gene, CDR3 protein, CDR3 DNA. A D gene is named only where the DNA matches it firmly. Clone size appears in some rows only: once, few, many, or a class for an expanded clone.

V gene: TRBV28; J gene: TRBJ2-2; clone size: NA; D gene: TRBD2; CDR3 protein: CASSLELAGRGELFF; CDR3 DNA: TGTGCCAGCAGTTTAGAGTTAGCGGGACGCGGGGAGCTGTTTTTT
V gene: TRBV12-5; J gene: TRBJ2-7; clone size: NA; D gene: NA; CDR3 protein: CASGGPISYEQYF; CDR3 DNA: TGTGCTAGTGGGGGACCGATATCCTACGAGCAGTACTTC
V gene: TRBV19; J gene: TRBJ2-3; clone size: NA; D gene: TRBD2; CDR3 protein: CASSIRGGDTQYF; CDR3 DNA: TGTGCCAGTAGTATAAGGGGAGGGGATACGCAGTATTTT
V gene: TRBV5-1; J gene: TRBJ2-3; clone size: NA; D gene: NA; CDR3 protein: CASSFGRGGADTQYF; CDR3 DNA: TGCGCCAGCAGCTTTGGTCGGGGTGGTGCAGATACGCAGTATTTT
V gene: TRBV11-1; J gene: TRBJ2-3; clone size: once; D gene: NA; CDR3 protein: CASSYNGFTDTQYF; CDR3 DNA: TGTGCCAGCAGCTATAACGGCTTCACAGATACGCAGTATTTT
V gene: TRBV7-9; J gene: TRBJ1-1; clone size: NA; D gene: NA; CDR3 protein: CASSFLGADTEAFF; CDR3 DNA: TGTGCCAGCAGCTTCCTGGGGGCTGACACTGAAGCTTTCTTT
V gene: TRBV19; J gene: TRBJ2-1; clone size: NA; D gene: TRBD2; CDR3 protein: CASSIGGSVYNEQFF; CDR3 DNA: TGTGCCAGTAGTATAGGCGGGAGTGTATACAATGAGCAGTTCTTC
V gene: TRBV27; J gene: TRBJ1-2; clone size: NA; D gene: NA; CDR3 protein: CASSLVGREGRGYTF; CDR3 DNA: TGTGCCAGCAGTTTAGTCGGCAGGGAAGGTCGGGGCTACACCTTC
V gene: TRBV7-9; J gene: TRBJ1-6; clone size: NA; D gene: NA; CDR3 protein: CASSLISSSPLHF; CDR3 DNA: TGTGCCAGCAGCTTAATAAGCTCCTCACCCCTCCACTTT
V gene: TRBV6-6; J gene: TRBJ2-7; clone size: NA; D gene: TRBD2; CDR3 protein: CASGQGLATYEQYF; CDR3 DNA: TGTGCCAGCGGCCAGGGACTAGCGACCTACGAGCAGTACTTC
V gene: TRBV10-3; J gene: TRBJ2-7; clone size: NA; D gene: TRBD1; CDR3 protein: CAINAGTGPTYEQYF; CDR3 DNA: TGTGCCATCAACGCCGGGACAGGACCAACCTACGAGCAGTACTTC
V gene: TRBV4-2; J gene: TRBJ2-5; clone size: NA; D gene: NA; CDR3 protein: CASSQRQAGETQYF; CDR3 DNA: TGTGCCAGCAGCCAAAGACAGGCTGGAGAGACCCAGTACTTC
V gene: TRBV18; J gene: TRBJ1-2; clone size: NA; D gene: NA; CDR3 protein: CASSLGKDGYTF; CDR3 DNA: TGTGCCAGCTCACTGGGAAAGGATGGCTACACCTTC
V gene: TRBV5-4; J gene: TRBJ2-7; clone size: NA; D gene: TRBD1; CDR3 protein: CASSVDRGTYEQYF; CDR3 DNA: TGTGCCAGCAGCGTCGACAGGGGAACCTACGAGCAGTACTTC
V gene: TRBV5-4; J gene: TRBJ2-2; clone size: NA; D gene: TRBD1; CDR3 protein: CASSRTGSDGELFF; CDR3 DNA: TGTGCCAGCAGCCGGACAGGGTCCGATGGGGAGCTGTTTTTT
V gene: TRBV11-2; J gene: TRBJ1-2; clone size: NA; D gene: TRBD1; CDR3 protein: CASSQGGTSQEGGGYTF; CDR3 DNA: TGTGCCAGCAGTCAGGGGGGGACTTCGCAGGAAGGTGGCGGCTACACCTTC
V gene: TRBV6-2/TRBV6-3; J gene: TRBJ2-7; clone size: NA; D gene: NA; CDR3 protein: CASSYMQPTSYEQYF; CDR3 DNA: TGTGCCAGCAGTTACATGCAGCCTACCTCCTACGAGCAGTACTTC
V gene: TRBV7-9; J gene: TRBJ2-6; clone size: NA; D gene: NA; CDR3 protein: CASRQDSSGANVLTF; CDR3 DNA: TGTGCCAGCAGACAAGACAGCTCTGGGGCCAACGTCCTGACTTTC
V gene: TRBV5-1; J gene: TRBJ2-3; clone size: NA; D gene: TRBD2; CDR3 protein: CASSLGGGPGDTQYF; CDR3 DNA: TGCGCCAGCAGCTTGGGGGGAGGGCCAGGAGATACGCAGTATTTT
V gene: TRBV6-2/TRBV6-3; J gene: TRBJ1-2; clone size: few; D gene: NA; CDR3 protein: CASSYWGEGNYGYTF; CDR3 DNA: TGTGCCAGCAGTTACTGGGGGGAGGGTAACTATGGCTACACCTTC
V gene: TRBV6-5; J gene: TRBJ2-5; clone size: NA; D gene: NA; CDR3 protein: CASSYRRGRGETQYF; CDR3 DNA: TGTGCCAGCAGCTATCGACGGGGGCGCGGGGAGACCCAGTACTTC
V gene: TRBV19; J gene: TRBJ1-6; clone size: NA; D gene: NA; CDR3 protein: CASSIETNSPLHF; CDR3 DNA: TGTGCCAGTAGTATAGAAACTAATTCACCCCTCCACTTT
V gene: TRBV27; J gene: TRBJ2-7; clone size: NA; D gene: TRBD2; CDR3 protein: CASSPGLAPTYEQYF; CDR3 DNA: TGTGCCAGCAGTCCGGGACTAGCGCCGACCTACGAGCAGTACTTC
V gene: TRBV21-1; J gene: TRBJ2-7; clone size: NA; D gene: NA; CDR3 protein: CASSKRSEADSYEQYF; CDR3 DNA: TGTGCCAGCAGCAAGAGGTCCGAAGCGGACTCCTACGAGCAGTACTTC
V gene: TRBV5-6; J gene: TRBJ2-1; clone size: NA; D gene: TRBD2; CDR3 protein: CASSLALAGGGEQFF; CDR3 DNA: TGTGCCAGCAGCTTGGCCCTAGCGGGGGGAGGGGAGCAGTTCTTC
V gene: TRBV5-6; J gene: TRBJ1-4; clone size: NA; D gene: TRBD1; CDR3 protein: CASSFGQGSTNEKLFF; CDR3 DNA: TGTGCCAGCAGCTTCGGACAGGGGTCCACTAATGAAAAACTGTTTTTT
V gene: TRBV6-5; J gene: TRBJ1-1; clone size: NA; D gene: NA; CDR3 protein: CASSYSPGASTEAFF; CDR3 DNA: TGTGCCAGCAGTTACTCGCCGGGGGCGAGCACTGAAGCTTTCTTT
V gene: TRBV7-9; J gene: TRBJ2-7; clone size: NA; D gene: NA; CDR3 protein: CASSLAHGAGVAYEQYF; CDR3 DNA: TGTGCCAGCAGCTTAGCGCATGGAGCAGGTGTTGCCTACGAGCAGTACTTC
V gene: TRBV4-1; J gene: TRBJ1-5; clone size: NA; D gene: NA; CDR3 protein: CASSQEAGTGYQPQHF; CDR3 DNA: TGCGCCAGCAGCCAAGAAGCGGGAACGGGCTATCAGCCCCAGCATTTT
V gene: TRBV11-2; J gene: TRBJ2-1; clone size: NA; D gene: NA; CDR3 protein: CASSLGDRSWNEQFF; CDR3 DNA: TGTGCCAGCAGCTTAGGGGACCGAAGTTGGAATGAGCAGTTCTTC
V gene: TRBV5-1; J gene: TRBJ2-4; clone size: NA; D gene: NA; CDR3 protein: CASSLAPGGENIQYF; CDR3 DNA: TGCGCCAGCAGCTTGGCGCCCGGAGGAGAAAACATTCAGTACTTC
V gene: TRBV24-1; J gene: TRBJ1-3; clone size: once; D gene: NA; CDR3 protein: CATSDRNGNTIYF; CDR3 DNA: TGTGCCACCAGTGATAGAAATGGAAACACCATATATTTT
V gene: TRBV19; J gene: TRBJ2-7; clone size: NA; D gene: TRBD2; CDR3 protein: CASTNLASGAYEQYF; CDR3 DNA: TGTGCCAGTACAAACCTGGCTAGCGGGGCCTACGAGCAGTACTTC
V gene: TRBV5-6; J gene: TRBJ2-1; clone size: NA; D gene: NA; CDR3 protein: CASSQQSHNEQFF; CDR3 DNA: TGTGCCAGCAGCCAGCAGTCCCACAATGAGCAGTTCTTC
V gene: TRBV4-1; J gene: TRBJ2-7; clone size: NA; D gene: TRBD1; CDR3 protein: CASSQGPWDRPYEQYF; CDR3 DNA: TGCGCCAGCAGCCAGGGACCCTGGGACAGACCCTACGAGCAGTACTTC
V gene: TRBV3-1/TRBV3-2; J gene: TRBJ1-2; clone size: once; D gene: TRBD1; CDR3 protein: CASSQRDRRPRQAGYTF; CDR3 DNA: TGTGCCAGCAGCCAGAGGGACAGAAGACCCCGTCAGGCTGGCTACACCTTC
V gene: TRBV12-3/TRBV12-4; J gene: TRBJ1-5; clone size: NA; D gene: NA; CDR3 protein: CASSLDSRAAQHF; CDR3 DNA: TGTGCCAGCAGTTTAGATAGCCGTGCAGCCCAGCATTTT
V gene: TRBV11-2; J gene: TRBJ1-6; clone size: NA; D gene: NA; CDR3 protein: CASSLESGAHSPLHF; CDR3 DNA: TGTGCCAGCAGCTTAGAGTCGGGAGCCCATTCACCCCTCCACTTT
V gene: TRBV12-5; J gene: TRBJ1-5; clone size: few; D gene: NA; CDR3 protein: CASGLVYETSSGRGNQPQHF; CDR3 DNA: TGTGCTAGTGGTTTGGTTTATGAGACCTCGAGTGGGCGCGGCAATCAGCCCCAGCATTTT
V gene: TRBV11-2; J gene: TRBJ2-3; clone size: NA; D gene: TRBD2; CDR3 protein: CASSLVASGGVDTQYF; CDR3 DNA: TGTGCCAGCAGCTTAGTGGCTAGCGGGGGGGTAGATACGCAGTATTTT
V gene: TRBV2; J gene: TRBJ1-6; clone size: NA; D gene: NA; CDR3 protein: CASSPRLAISYNSPLHF; CDR3 DNA: TGTGCCAGCAGCCCCCGACTGGCTATCTCCTATAATTCACCCCTCCACTTT
V gene: TRBV15; J gene: TRBJ1-5; clone size: NA; D gene: NA; CDR3 protein: CATSRAGQSNQPQHF; CDR3 DNA: TGTGCCACCAGCAGAGCTGGACAGAGCAATCAGCCCCAGCATTTT
V gene: TRBV5-1; J gene: TRBJ2-1; clone size: NA; D gene: TRBD1; CDR3 protein: CASSLGQGPYNEQFF; CDR3 DNA: TGCGCCAGCAGCTTGGGACAGGGGCCTTACAATGAGCAGTTCTTC
V gene: TRBV28; J gene: TRBJ1-4; clone size: few; D gene: NA; CDR3 protein: CASSLGDATNEKLFF; CDR3 DNA: TGTGCCAGCAGCTTAGGGGATGCAACTAATGAAAAACTGTTTTTT
V gene: TRBV5-1; J gene: TRBJ2-1; clone size: NA; D gene: NA; CDR3 protein: CASSSGRGSYNEQFF; CDR3 DNA: TGCGCCAGCAGCTCGGGCAGGGGTTCCTACAATGAGCAGTTCTTC
V gene: TRBV5-1; J gene: TRBJ2-7; clone size: NA; D gene: TRBD1; CDR3 protein: CASSDPDRASSYEQYF; CDR3 DNA: TGCGCCAGCAGCGACCCCGACAGGGCCAGCTCCTACGAGCAGTACTTC
V gene: TRBV25-1; J gene: TRBJ1-2; clone size: NA; D gene: TRBD1; CDR3 protein: CASSQEGAKGYTF; CDR3 DNA: TGTGCCAGCAGCCAGGAGGGGGCGAAGGGCTACACCTTC
V gene: TRBV28; J gene: TRBJ1-6; clone size: NA; D gene: NA; CDR3 protein: CASSGNSPLHF; CDR3 DNA: TGTGCCAGCAGTGGCAATTCACCCCTCCACTTT
V gene: TRBV15; J gene: TRBJ2-4; clone size: NA; D gene: NA; CDR3 protein: CATSRDWGRNIQYF; CDR3 DNA: TGTGCCACCAGCAGAGATTGGGGGAGGAACATTCAGTACTTC
V gene: TRBV7-9; J gene: TRBJ1-5; clone size: NA; D gene: NA; CDR3 protein: CASSLFSGNDQPQHF; CDR3 DNA: TGTGCCAGCAGCTTATTTTCAGGGAACGATCAGCCCCAGCATTTT
V gene: TRBV27; J gene: TRBJ2-2; clone size: NA; D gene: NA; CDR3 protein: CASSSSLTGELFF; CDR3 DNA: TGTGCCAGCAGTTCCTCGCTCACCGGGGAGCTGTTTTTT
V gene: TRBV5-1; J gene: TRBJ2-1; clone size: NA; D gene: TRBD2; CDR3 protein: CASSLGLAGDSYNEQFF; CDR3 DNA: TGCGCCAGCAGCTTGGGATTAGCGGGAGACTCCTACAATGAGCAGTTCTTC
V gene: TRBV2; J gene: TRBJ2-3; clone size: NA; D gene: NA; CDR3 protein: CASNEGGLDTQYF; CDR3 DNA: TGTGCCAGCAACGAGGGGGGGCTAGATACGCAGTATTTT
V gene: TRBV28; J gene: TRBJ1-3; clone size: NA; D gene: NA; CDR3 protein: CASSSVGRTGNTIYF; CDR3 DNA: TGTGCCAGCAGTTCCGTCGGGAGAACTGGAAACACCATATATTTT